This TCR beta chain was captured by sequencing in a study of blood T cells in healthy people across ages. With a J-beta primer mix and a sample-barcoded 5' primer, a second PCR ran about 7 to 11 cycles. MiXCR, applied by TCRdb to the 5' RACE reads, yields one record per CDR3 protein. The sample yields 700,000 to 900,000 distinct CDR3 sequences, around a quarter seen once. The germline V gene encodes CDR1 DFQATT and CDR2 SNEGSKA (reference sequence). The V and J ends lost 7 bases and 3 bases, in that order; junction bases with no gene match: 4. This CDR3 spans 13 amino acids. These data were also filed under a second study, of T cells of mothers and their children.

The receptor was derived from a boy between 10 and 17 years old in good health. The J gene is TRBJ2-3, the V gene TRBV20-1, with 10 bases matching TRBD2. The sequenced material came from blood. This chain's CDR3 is CSVRTSGTDTQYF. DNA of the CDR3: TGCAGTGTTCGGACTAGCGGTACAGATACGCAGTATTTT.